The 17 T cell receptor beta chains reported below all come from one sample, sequenced in a study of T cell responses to AZD1222 COVID-19 vaccine. Sequencing used immunoSEQ multiplex PCR; TCRdb keeps in-frame clones, though not all of them. The profile covers about 110,000 clones, with more than 70% appearing a single time and roughly 18% taken by the ten largest. The sample was peripheral blood, taken on day 0 of AZD1222 vaccination. These TCRs come from an adult in good health.

The CDR3: CASSSGQSFHYGYTF. The CDR3 DNA reads TGTGCCAGCAGCTCAGGACAGAGCTTTCACTATGGCTACACCTTC. The rearrangement links TRBV7-9 to TRBJ1-2, with TRBD1 as a possible D gene (6 bases). The length of the CDR3 is 15 residues. Trimming removed 4 bases at V and 3 bases at J, with 15 bases between. Germline V gene data show CDR1 as SEHNR and CDR2 as FQNEAQ (reference sequence).

The chain uses TRBV14 and TRBJ2-3; the D gene could be TRBD1 or TRBD2 (5 bases each). Trimming removed 4 bases at V and 6 bases at J, with 17 bases between. The germline CDR1 and CDR2 sequences are SGHDN and FVKESK. CDR3 length: 15 amino acids. As DNA, the CDR3 is TGTGCCAGCAGCCTCGGGACGACCCCCAGGGATACGCAGTATTTT. It encodes CASSLGTTPRDTQYF. Together with reference TRBV14 and TRBJ2-3, the CDR3 gives the full variable domain: EAGVTQFPSHSVIEKGQTVTLRCDPISGHDNLYWYRRVMGKEIKFLLHFVKESKQDESGMPNNRFLAERTGGTYSTLKVQPAELEDSGVYFCASSLGTTPRDTQYFGPGTRLTVL.

The chain carries TRBV7-8 and TRBJ2-3; 8 bases map to TRBD1. This CDR3 comprises 16 residues. The junction had 9 bases not matched to a gene; V was cut back by 5 bases and J by 2 bases. Looked up from germline, CDR1 is SGHVS and CDR2 is FQNEAQ. The CDR3 region is CASSPRRDRITDTQYF. The CDR3 region has the DNA TGTGCCAGCAGCCCTCGCCGGGACAGGATCACAGATACGCAGTATTTT. The full variable domain, in which reference TRBV7-8 and TRBJ2-3 provide the parts outside the CDR3, is GAGVSQSPRYKVAKRGQDVALRCDPISGHVSLFWYQQALGQGPEFLTYFQNEAQLDKSGLPSDRFFAERPEGSVSTLKIQRTQQEDSAVYLCASSPRRDRITDTQYFGPGTRLTVL.

V is TRBV6-2 or TRBV6-3 and J is TRBJ2-7; TRBD1 is a possible D gene (5 bases). Trimming pared 6 bases from V and 0 bases from J, leaving 12 bases between. Germline CDR1 reads MNHEY; CDR2 reads SVGEGT. The CDR3 extends over 14 amino acids. CDR3 region: CASSDRRSSYEQYV. CDR3 DNA: TGTGCCAGCAGCGACAGACGGAGCTCCTACGAGCAGTACGTC.

This clone was seen a handful of times. The genes are TRBV19 and TRBJ1-1; D not certain. CDR1 LNHDA and CDR2 SQIVND come from the germline V gene (reference sequence). The ends were cut back, 4 bases at V and 0 bases at J, with 15 bases in the middle. This CDR3 comprises 16 residues. CDR3: CASSTGKGWVNTEAFF. CDR3 DNA sequence: TGTGCCAGTAGTACGGGGAAAGGTTGGGTGAACACTGAAGCTTTCTTT.

The V call is TRBV19, the J call TRBJ1-5; D is uncertain. The CDR3 runs 13 residues. Trimming left V 6 bases short and J 1 base short, with 7 bases between. From germline, CDR1 is LNHDA and CDR2 SQIVND (reference sequence). The CDR3 nucleotides are TGTGCCAGTAGGGGCCTGAGCAATCAGCCCCAGCATTTT. It specifies CASRGLSNQPQHF.

CDR3 DNA: TGTGCCAGCAGTTCTGGGCGGGGGGGCTCCTACGAGCAGTACTTC. This gives the protein CASSSGRGGSYEQYF. The chain has TRBV28 and TRBJ2-7; 9 bases agree with TRBD2. The CDR3 is 15 amino acids. CDR1 MDHEN and CDR2 SYDVKM come from the germline V gene. After removal of 4 bases from V and 0 bases from J, the junction contained 4 bases not matched to a gene.

This clone was observed once. V gene TRBV29-1 combines with J gene TRBJ2-7, with D unresolved. Germline CDR1 is SQVTM and CDR2 is ANQGSEA. The V gene lost 7 bases and the J gene lost 2 bases, with 15 bases spanning the gap. This CDR3 contains 13 residues. For the CDR3, the DNA is TGCAGCGCCGCGGTGGCCGCTACCTACGAGCAGTACTTC. Residues: CSAAVAATYEQYF.

The chain carries TRBV5-8 and TRBJ2-1; no definite D call. Trimming pared 4 bases from V and 0 bases from J, leaving 17 bases between. The CDR3 length is 17 residues. Germline CDR1 SGHTS, CDR2 YDEGEE. The CDR3 bases are TGTGCCAGCAGCGAGGAGCTCAGAGAGCCCTCCTACAATGAGCAGTTCTTC. This translates into CASSEELREPSYNEQFF.

CDR3 sequence reads: CASSQSGESNSPLHF. CDR3 nucleotides: TGCGCCAGCAGCCAAAGTGGGGAGAGTAATTCACCCCTCCACTTT. This sequence joins TRBV4-3 and TRBJ1-6; D remains ambiguous. CDR1 is LGHNA and CDR2 is YSLEER in the germline V gene. Trimming pared 2 bases from V and 6 bases from J, leaving 11 bases between. The CDR3 is 15 residues long.

This chain uses TRBV2 with TRBJ1-5; D remains unclear. Germline values: CDR1 SNHLY, CDR2 FYNNEI. There are 14 residues in the CDR3. Trimming pared 7 bases from V and 0 bases from J, leaving 10 bases between. The chain's CDR3 is CASTYTYSNQPQHF. As DNA, the CDR3 is TGTGCCAGCACATACACTTATAGCAATCAGCCCCAGCATTTT.

This clone is a singleton in its sample. V is TRBV6-2 or TRBV6-3 and J is TRBJ1-2; D call uncertain. CDR1 and CDR2 from the germline V gene are MNHEY and SVGEGT. The V end was cut by 5 bases, the J end by 4 bases, with 17 bases between. The CDR3 has 15 residues. CDR3 loop: CASSLFSGSGYGYTF. The CDR3 DNA sequence: TGTGCCAGCAGTCTTTTCTCGGGGAGCGGCTATGGCTACACCTTC.

The genes are TRBV6-2 or TRBV6-3 and TRBJ1-3; the match to TRBD1 covers 7 bases. CDR3 length: 16 amino acids. CDR1 and CDR2 (germline): MNHEY, SVGEGT. The J segment lost 0 bases and the V segment lost 5 bases, leaving 7 bases of the junction unmatched. The CDR3 DNA reads TGTGCCAGCAGTCCCTGGACAGGCCTCTCTGGAAACACCATATATTTT. Translation gives CASSPWTGLSGNTIYF.

The gene calls are TRBV19 and TRBJ2-7; D is possibly TRBD1 (6 bases). The CDR3 runs 13 residues. Trimming stripped 10 bases from V and 7 bases from J, with 20 bases between. Germline assignment: CDR1 LNHDA and CDR2 SQIVND (reference sequence). The CDR3 DNA follows: TGTGCCACTCCTTGGCAGGGGAGAGGGGAGCAGTACTTC. Protein: CATPWQGRGEQYF.

This rearrangement joins TRBV5-6 to TRBJ2-7; 7 bases align to TRBD1. Per germline, CDR1 SGHDT and CDR2 YYEEEE. The CDR3 is 13 amino acids. V shed 4 bases, J shed 9 bases, and the junction held 10 bases outside the gene matches. In nucleotides, the CDR3 is TGTGCCAGCAGCCTTTTACAGGGGTTAGGGCAGTACTTC. It yields the protein CASSLLQGLGQYF.

The rearrangement links TRBV24-1 to TRBJ2-3; tentatively, D is TRBD2 (5 bases). This CDR3 spans 14 amino acids. Germline V CDR1 and CDR2: KGHDR, SFDVKD. Trimming pared 4 bases from V and 6 bases from J, leaving 13 bases between. Written as DNA, the CDR3 is TGTGCCACCAGTGACGTGGGAGTTCGGGATACGCAGTATTTT. Amino acid sequence: CATSDVGVRDTQYF.

The chain is built from TRBV30 and TRBJ1-4, with D unresolved. CDR1 GTSNPN and CDR2 SVGIG come from the germline V gene (reference sequence). Trimming left V 2 bases short and J 7 bases short, with 14 bases between. The CDR3 has 14 amino acids. The CDR3 DNA follows: TGTGCCTGGAGTCCGGACTTCTTACGTGAAAAACTGTTTTTT. Translated, it gives CAWSPDFLREKLFF.